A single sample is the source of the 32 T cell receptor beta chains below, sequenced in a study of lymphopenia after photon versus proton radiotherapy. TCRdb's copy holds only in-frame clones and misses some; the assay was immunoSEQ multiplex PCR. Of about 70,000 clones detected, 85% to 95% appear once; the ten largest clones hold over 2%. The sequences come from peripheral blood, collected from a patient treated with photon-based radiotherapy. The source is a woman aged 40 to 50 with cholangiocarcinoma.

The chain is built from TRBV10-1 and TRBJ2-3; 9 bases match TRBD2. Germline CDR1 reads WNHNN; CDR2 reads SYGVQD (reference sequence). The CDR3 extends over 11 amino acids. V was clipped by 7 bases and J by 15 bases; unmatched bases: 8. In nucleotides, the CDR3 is TGCGCCAGCATGGGAACTAGCGGGCTTTATTTT. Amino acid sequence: CASMGTSGLYF.

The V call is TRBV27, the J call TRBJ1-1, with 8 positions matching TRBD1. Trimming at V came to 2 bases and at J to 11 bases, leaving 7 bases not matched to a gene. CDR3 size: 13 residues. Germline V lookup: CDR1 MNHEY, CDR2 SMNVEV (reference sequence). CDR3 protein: CASSLGPDRDAFF. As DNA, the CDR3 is TGTGCCAGCAGTTTAGGCCCGGACAGGGATGCTTTCTTT.

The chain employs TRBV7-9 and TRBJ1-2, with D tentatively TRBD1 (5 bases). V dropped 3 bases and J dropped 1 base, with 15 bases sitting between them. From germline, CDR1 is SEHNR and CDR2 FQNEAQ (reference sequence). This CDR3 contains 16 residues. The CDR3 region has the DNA TGTGCCAGCAGCTTGACAGCTACAGAGCATAACTATGGCTACACCTTC. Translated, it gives CASSLTATEHNYGYTF.

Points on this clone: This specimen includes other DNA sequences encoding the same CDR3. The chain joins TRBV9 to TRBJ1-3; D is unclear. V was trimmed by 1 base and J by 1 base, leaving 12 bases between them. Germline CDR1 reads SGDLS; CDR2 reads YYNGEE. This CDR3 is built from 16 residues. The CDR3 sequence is CASSVSVVGSGNTIYF. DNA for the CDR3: TGTGCCAGCAGCGTAAGTGTTGTAGGGTCTGGAAACACCATATATTTT.

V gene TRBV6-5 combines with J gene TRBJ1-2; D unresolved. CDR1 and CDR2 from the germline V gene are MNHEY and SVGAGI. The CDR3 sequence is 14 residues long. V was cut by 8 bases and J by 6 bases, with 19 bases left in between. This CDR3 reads CASGNDGPRDGYTF. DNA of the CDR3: TGTGCCAGCGGTAACGACGGACCTCGTGATGGCTACACCTTC.

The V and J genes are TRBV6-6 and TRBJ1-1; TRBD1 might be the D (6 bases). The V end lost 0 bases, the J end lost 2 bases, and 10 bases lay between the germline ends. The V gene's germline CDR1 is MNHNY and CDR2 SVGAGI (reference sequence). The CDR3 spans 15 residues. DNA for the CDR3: TGTGCCAGCAGTTACTCCGGACAGCTTAACACTGAAGCTTTCTTT. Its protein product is CASSYSGQLNTEAFF.

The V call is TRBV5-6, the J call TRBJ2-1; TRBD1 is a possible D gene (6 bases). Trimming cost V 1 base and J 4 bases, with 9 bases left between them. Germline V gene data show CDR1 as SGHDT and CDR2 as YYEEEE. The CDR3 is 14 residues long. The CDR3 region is CASSLNQGYNEQFF. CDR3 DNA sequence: TGTGCCAGCAGCTTGAACCAGGGGTACAATGAGCAGTTCTTC.

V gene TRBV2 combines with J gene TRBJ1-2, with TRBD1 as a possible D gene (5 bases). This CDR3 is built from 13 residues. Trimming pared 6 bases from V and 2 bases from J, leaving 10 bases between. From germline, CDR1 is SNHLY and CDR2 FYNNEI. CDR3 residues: CASRRDENYGYTF. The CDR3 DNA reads TGTGCCAGCAGGCGGGACGAAAACTATGGCTACACCTTC.

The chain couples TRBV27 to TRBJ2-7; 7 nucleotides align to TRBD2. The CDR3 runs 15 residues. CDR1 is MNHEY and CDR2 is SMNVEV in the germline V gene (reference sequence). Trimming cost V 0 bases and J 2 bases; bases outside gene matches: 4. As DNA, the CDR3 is TGTGCCAGCAGTTTATCTGTGGGAGGGACCTACGAGCAGTACTTC. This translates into CASSLSVGGTYEQYF.

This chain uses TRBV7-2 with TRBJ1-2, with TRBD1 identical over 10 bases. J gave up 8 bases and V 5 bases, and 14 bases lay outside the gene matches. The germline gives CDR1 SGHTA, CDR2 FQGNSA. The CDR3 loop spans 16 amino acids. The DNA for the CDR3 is TGTGCCAGCAGCCCGGGACAGGGGATTAGGCTGAGAGGCTACACCTTC. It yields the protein CASSPGQGIRLRGYTF.

CDR3 amino acids: CAWSAGMSNQPQHF. CDR3 nucleotide sequence: TGTGCCTGGAGTGCGGGGATGAGCAATCAGCCCCAGCATTTT. The chain has TRBV30 and TRBJ1-5; D unresolved. Trimming left V 1 base short and J 1 base short, with 8 bases between. Germline CDR1 and CDR2: GTSNPN and SVGIG (reference sequence). The CDR3 is made up of 14 amino acids.

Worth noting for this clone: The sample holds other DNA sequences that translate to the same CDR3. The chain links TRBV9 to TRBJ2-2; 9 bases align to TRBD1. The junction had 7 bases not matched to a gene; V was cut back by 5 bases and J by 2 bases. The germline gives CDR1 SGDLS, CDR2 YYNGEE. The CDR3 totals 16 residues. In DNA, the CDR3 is TGTGCCAGCAGTGTAACGGGACAGGGAAACACCGGGGAGCTGTTTTTT. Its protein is CASSVTGQGNTGELFF.

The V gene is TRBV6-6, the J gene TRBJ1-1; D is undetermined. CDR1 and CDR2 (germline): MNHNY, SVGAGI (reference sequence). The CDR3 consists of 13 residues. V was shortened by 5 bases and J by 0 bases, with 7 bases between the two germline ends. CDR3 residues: CASSDRVNTEAFF. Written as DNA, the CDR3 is TGTGCCAGCAGTGACCGGGTGAACACTGAAGCTTTCTTT.

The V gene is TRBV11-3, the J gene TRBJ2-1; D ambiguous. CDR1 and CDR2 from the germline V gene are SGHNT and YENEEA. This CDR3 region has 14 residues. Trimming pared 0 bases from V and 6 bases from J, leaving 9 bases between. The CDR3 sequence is CASSLDPTTNEQFF. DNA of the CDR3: TGTGCCAGCAGCTTAGATCCAACCACCAATGAGCAGTTCTTC.

In nucleotides, the CDR3 is TGTGCCAGCAGCCAGCAGGGCTCCGTGACGCAGCCCCAGCATTTT. Translating gives CASSQQGSVTQPQHF. The rearrangement links TRBV9 to TRBJ1-5; D possibly corresponds to TRBD1 (5 bases). Germline values: CDR1 SGDLS, CDR2 YYNGEE. Trimming removed 4 bases at V and 7 bases at J, with 18 bases between. This CDR3 is 15 amino acids long.

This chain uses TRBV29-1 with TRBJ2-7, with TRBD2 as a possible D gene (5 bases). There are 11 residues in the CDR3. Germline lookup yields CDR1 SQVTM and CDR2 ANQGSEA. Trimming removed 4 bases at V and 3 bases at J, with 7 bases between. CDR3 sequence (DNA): TGCAGCGTTGCTGACTACTACGAGCAGTACTTC. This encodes CSVADYYEQYF.

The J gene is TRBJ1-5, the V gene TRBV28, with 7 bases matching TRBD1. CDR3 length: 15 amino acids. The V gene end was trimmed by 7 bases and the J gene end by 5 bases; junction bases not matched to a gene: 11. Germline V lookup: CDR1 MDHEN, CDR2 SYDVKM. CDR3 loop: CASTLGGGRDQPQHF. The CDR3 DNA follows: TGTGCCAGCACCTTGGGAGGGGGCCGGGATCAGCCCCAGCATTTT.

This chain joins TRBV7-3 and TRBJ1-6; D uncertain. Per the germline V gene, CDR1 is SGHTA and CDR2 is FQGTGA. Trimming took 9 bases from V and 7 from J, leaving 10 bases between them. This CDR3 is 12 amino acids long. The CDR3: CASAVPNSPLHF. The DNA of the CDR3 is TGTGCCAGTGCTGTGCCCAATTCACCCCTCCACTTT.

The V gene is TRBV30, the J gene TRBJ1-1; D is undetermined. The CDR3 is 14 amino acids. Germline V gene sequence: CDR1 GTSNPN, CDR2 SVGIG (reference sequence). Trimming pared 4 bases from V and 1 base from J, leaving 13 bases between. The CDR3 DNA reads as TGTGCCTGGAACTCTGGGAATTCGAACACTGAAGCTTTCTTT. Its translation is CAWNSGNSNTEAFF. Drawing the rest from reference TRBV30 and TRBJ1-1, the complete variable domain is SQTIHQWPATLVQPVGSPLSLECTVEGTSNPNLYWYRQAAGRGLQLLFYSVGIGQISSEVPQNLSASRPQDRQFILSSKKLLLSDSGFYLCAWNSGNSNTEAFFGQGTRLTVV.

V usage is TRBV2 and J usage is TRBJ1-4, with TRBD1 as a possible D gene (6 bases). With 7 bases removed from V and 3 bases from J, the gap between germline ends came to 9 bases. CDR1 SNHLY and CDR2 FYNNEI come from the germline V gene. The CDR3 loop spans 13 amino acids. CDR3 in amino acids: CASNGQPNEKLFF. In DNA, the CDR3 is TGTGCCAGCAACGGACAGCCTAATGAAAAACTGTTTTTT.

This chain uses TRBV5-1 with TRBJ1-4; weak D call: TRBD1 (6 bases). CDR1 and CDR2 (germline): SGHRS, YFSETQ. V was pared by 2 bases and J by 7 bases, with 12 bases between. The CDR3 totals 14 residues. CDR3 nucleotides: TGCGCCAGCAGCTTAGGCAGGGGCGGTGAAAAACTGTTTTTT. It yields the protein CASSLGRGGEKLFF.

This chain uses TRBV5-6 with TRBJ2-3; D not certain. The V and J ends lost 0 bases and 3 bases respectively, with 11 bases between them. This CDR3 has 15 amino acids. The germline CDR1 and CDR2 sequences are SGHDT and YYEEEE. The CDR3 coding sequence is TGTGCCAGCAGCTTGGAGGGCGGCGTGACAGATACGCAGTATTTT. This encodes CASSLEGGVTDTQYF.

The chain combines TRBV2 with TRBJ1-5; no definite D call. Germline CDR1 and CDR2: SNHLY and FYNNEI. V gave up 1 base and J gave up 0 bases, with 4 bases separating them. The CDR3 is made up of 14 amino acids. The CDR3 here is CASSEVHSNQPQHF. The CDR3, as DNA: TGTGCCAGCAGTGAAGTACATAGCAATCAGCCCCAGCATTTT. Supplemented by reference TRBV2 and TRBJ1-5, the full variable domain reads EPEVTQTPSHQVTQMGQEVILRCVPISNHLYFYWYRQILGQKVEFLVSFYNNEISEKSEIFDDQFSVERPDGSNFTLKIRSTKLEDSAMYFCASSEVHSNQPQHFGDGTRLSIL.

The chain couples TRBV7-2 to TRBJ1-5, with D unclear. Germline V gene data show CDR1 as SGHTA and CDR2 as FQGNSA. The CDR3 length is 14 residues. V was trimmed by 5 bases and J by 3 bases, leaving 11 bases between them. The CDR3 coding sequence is TGTGCCAGCAGCGGCAGCTTCGACAATCAGCCCCAGCATTTT. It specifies CASSGSFDNQPQHF. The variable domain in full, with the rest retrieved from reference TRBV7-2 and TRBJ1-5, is GAGVSQSPSNKVTEKGKDVELRCDPISGHTALYWYRQSLGQGLEFLIYFQGNSAPDKSGLPSDRFSAERTGGSVSTLTIQRTQQEDSAVYLCASSGSFDNQPQHFGDGTRLSIL.

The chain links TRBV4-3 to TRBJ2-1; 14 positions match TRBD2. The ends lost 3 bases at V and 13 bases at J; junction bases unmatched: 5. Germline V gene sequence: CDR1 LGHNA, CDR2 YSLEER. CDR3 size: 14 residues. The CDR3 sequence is CASSQGLAGVVQFF. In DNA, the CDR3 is TGCGCCAGCAGCCAGGGACTAGCGGGAGTTGTTCAGTTCTTC.

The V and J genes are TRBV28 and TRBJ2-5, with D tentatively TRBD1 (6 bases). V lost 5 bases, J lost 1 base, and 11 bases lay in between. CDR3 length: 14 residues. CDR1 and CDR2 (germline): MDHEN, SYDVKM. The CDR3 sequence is CASSPGQTQETQYF. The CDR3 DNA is TGTGCCAGCAGTCCTGGACAGACCCAAGAGACCCAGTACTTC.

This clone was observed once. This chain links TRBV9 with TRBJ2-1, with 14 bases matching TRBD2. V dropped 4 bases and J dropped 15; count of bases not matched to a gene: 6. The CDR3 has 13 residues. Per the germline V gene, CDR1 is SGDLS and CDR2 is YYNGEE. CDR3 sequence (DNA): TGTGCCAGCAGCTTCGGGACTAGCGGGAGTGCGTTCTTC. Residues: CASSFGTSGSAFF. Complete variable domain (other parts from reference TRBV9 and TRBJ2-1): DSGVTQTPKHLITATGQRVTLRCSPRSGDLSVYWYQQSLDQGLQFLIQYYNGEERAKGNILERFSAQQFPDLHSELNLSSLELGDSALYFCASSFGTSGSAFFGPGTRLTVL.

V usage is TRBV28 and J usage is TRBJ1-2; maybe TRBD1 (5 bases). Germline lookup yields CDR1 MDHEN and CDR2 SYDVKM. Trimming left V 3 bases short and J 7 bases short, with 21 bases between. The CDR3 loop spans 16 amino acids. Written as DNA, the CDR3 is TGTGCCAGCAGTTTCACAGGTGTGGGGCTATGGGGTGGCTACACCTTC. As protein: CASSFTGVGLWGGYTF.

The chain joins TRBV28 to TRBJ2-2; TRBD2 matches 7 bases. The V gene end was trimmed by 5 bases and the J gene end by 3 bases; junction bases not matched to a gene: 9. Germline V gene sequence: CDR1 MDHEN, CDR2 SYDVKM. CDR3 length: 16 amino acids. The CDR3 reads CASSPPGLRHTGELFF. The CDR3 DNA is TGTGCCAGCAGTCCGCCGGGACTACGCCACACCGGGGAGCTGTTTTTT.

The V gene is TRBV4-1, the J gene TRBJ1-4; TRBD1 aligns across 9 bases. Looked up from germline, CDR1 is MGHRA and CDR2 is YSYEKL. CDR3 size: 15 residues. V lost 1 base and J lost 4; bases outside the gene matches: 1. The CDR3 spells CASSQGDRDNEKLFF. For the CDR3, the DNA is TGCGCCAGCAGCCAAGGGGACAGGGATAATGAAAAACTGTTTTTT.

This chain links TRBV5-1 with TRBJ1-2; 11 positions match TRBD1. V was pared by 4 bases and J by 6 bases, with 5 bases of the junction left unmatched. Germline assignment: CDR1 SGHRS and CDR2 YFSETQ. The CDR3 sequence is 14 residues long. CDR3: CASSTGQGADGYTF. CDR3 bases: TGCGCCAGCAGCACAGGACAGGGGGCAGATGGCTACACCTTC.

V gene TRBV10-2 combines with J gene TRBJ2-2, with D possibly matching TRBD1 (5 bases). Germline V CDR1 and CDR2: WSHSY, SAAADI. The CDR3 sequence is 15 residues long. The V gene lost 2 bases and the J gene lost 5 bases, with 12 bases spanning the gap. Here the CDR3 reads CASSERPAGTGELFF. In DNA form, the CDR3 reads TGCGCCAGCAGTGAGAGACCGGCAGGGACCGGGGAGCTGTTTTTT.